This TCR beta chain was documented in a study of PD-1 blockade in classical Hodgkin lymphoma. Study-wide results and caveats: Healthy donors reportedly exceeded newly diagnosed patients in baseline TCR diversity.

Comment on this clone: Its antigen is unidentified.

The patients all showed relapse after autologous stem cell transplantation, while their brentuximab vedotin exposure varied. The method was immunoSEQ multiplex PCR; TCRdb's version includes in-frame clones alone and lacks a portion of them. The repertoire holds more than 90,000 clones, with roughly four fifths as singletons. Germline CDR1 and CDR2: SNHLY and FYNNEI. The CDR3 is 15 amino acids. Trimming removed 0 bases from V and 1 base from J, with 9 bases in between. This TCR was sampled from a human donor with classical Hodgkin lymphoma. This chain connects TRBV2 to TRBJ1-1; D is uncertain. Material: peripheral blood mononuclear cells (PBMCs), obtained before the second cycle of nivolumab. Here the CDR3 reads CASSEALRSNTEAFF. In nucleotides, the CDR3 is TGTGCCAGCAGTGAAGCGCTTCGGTCGAACACTGAAGCTTTCTTT.